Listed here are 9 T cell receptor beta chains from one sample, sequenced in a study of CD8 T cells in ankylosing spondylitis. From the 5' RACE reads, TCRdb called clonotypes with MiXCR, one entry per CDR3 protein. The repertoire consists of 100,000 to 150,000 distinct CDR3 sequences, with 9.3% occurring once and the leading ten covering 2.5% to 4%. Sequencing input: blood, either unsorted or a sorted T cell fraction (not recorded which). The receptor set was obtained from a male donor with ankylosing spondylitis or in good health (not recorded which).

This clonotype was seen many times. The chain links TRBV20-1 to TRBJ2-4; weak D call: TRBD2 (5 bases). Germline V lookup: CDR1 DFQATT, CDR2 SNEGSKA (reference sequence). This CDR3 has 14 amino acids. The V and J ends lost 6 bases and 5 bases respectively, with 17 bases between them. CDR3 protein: CSAGVILGQNIQYF. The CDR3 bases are TGCAGTGCCGGGGTCATCCTCGGGCAAAACATTCAGTACTTC.

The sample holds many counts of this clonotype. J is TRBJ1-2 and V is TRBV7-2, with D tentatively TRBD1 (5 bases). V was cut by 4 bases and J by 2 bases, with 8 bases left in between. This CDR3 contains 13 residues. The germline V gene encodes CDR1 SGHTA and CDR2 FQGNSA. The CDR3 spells CASSSQVNYGYTF. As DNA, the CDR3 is TGTGCCAGCAGCTCACAGGTCAACTATGGCTACACCTTC.

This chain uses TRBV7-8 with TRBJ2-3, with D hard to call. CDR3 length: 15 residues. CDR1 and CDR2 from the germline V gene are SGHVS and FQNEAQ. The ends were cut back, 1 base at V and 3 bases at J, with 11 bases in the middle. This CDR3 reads CASSLVQSSTDTQYF. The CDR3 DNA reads TGTGCCAGCAGCTTAGTGCAGTCATCGACAGATACGCAGTATTTT.

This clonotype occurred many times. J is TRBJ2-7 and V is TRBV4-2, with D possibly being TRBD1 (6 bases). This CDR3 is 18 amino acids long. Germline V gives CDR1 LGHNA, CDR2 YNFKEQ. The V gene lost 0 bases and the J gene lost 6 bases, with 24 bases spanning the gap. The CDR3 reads CASSQEVYRDKSWREQYF. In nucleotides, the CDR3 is TGTGCCAGCAGCCAAGAAGTATACCGGGACAAATCTTGGCGCGAGCAGTACTTC.

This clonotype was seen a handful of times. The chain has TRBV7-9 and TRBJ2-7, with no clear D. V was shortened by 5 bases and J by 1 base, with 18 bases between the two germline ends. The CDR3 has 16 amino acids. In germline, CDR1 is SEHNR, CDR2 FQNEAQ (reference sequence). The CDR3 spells CASSPSWKEYSYEQYF. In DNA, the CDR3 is TGTGCCAGCAGCCCCTCCTGGAAAGAGTATTCCTACGAGCAGTACTTC.

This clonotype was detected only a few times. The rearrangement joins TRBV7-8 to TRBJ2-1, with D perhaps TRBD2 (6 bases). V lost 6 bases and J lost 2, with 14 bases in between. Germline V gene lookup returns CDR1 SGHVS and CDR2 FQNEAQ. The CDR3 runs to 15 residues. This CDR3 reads CASSLDRLAYNEQFF. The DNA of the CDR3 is TGTGCCAGCAGTCTTGACAGACTAGCCTACAATGAGCAGTTCTTC.

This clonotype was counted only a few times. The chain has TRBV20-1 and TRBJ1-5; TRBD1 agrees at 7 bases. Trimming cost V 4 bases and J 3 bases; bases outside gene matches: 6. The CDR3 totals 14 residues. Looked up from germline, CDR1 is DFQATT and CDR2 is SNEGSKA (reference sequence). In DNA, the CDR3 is TGCAGTGCTACACTGGGACAGAACAATCAGCCCCAGCATTTT. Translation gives CSATLGQNNQPQHF.

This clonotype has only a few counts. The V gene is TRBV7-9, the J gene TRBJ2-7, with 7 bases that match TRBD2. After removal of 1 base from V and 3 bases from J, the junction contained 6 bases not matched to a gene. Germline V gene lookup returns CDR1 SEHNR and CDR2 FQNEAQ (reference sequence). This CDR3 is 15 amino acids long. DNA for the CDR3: TGTGCCAGCAGCTTAGGGGGAGGGCCTCTCTACGAGCAGTACTTC. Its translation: CASSLGGGPLYEQYF.

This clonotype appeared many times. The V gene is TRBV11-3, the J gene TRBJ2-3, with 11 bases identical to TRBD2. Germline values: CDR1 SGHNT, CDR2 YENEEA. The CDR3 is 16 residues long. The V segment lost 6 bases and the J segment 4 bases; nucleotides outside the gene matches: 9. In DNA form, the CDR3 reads TGTGCCAGCAGTGCTGGTACTAGCGGGAGCGCAGATACGCAGTATTTT. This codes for CASSAGTSGSADTQYF.